A selection of T cell receptor beta chains follows, all from one sample in a study of T cell responses to AZD1222 COVID-19 vaccine. Some clones are missing from TCRdb's copy, which holds only in-frame ones; the method was immunoSEQ multiplex PCR. The sample yields approximately 170,000 clones, around 85% seen once. The sample in question was peripheral blood, obtained 28 days after the second AZD1222 dose. All receptors derive from an adult who received the AZD1222 COVID-19 vaccine. Both conserved end residues are part of each CDR3. Each record gives: D gene, J gene, clone size, V gene, CDR3 DNA, CDR3 protein. A D gene is named only where the DNA matches it firmly. The size entry is marked missing in some rows and otherwise reads once, few, many or a size class.

d_gene: NA; j_gene: TRBJ2-2; abundance: NA; v_gene: TRBV9; CDR3nt: TGTGCCAGCAGCGTAGCTAGGGGGGACCTTAACACCGGGGAGCTGTTTTTT; CDR3aa: CASSVARGDLNTGELFF
d_gene: NA; j_gene: TRBJ1-3; abundance: NA; v_gene: TRBV5-1; CDR3nt: TGCGCCAGCAGCTTGGTCCGGGGGCCTGGAAACACCATATATTTT; CDR3aa: CASSLVRGPGNTIYF
d_gene: NA; j_gene: TRBJ2-7; abundance: NA; v_gene: TRBV11-2; CDR3nt: TGTGCCAGCAGCCCCGTGACAGGTGACGGGGAGGCCCTCTACGAGCAGTACTTC; CDR3aa: CASSPVTGDGEALYEQYF
d_gene: NA; j_gene: TRBJ2-5; abundance: NA; v_gene: TRBV5-1; CDR3nt: TGCGCCAGCAGCTTGGAGGCCCTTAGGGAGACCCAGTACTTC; CDR3aa: CASSLEALRETQYF
d_gene: TRBD1; j_gene: TRBJ2-7; abundance: few; v_gene: TRBV6-2/TRBV6-3; CDR3nt: TGTGCCAGCAGTTACTCCGTGGGACAGGGGTTCTACGAGCAGTACTTC; CDR3aa: CASSYSVGQGFYEQYF
d_gene: TRBD1; j_gene: TRBJ1-2; abundance: once; v_gene: TRBV6-5; CDR3nt: TGTGCCAGCGGGGACAGGGTCGACTATGGCTACACCTTC; CDR3aa: CASGDRVDYGYTF
d_gene: NA; j_gene: TRBJ2-1; abundance: NA; v_gene: TRBV7-2; CDR3nt: TGTGCCAGCAGCTTAGGTAGGGTGTGGCGTTTCAATGAGCAGTTCTTC; CDR3aa: CASSLGRVWRFNEQFF
d_gene: NA; j_gene: TRBJ1-1; abundance: NA; v_gene: TRBV12-3/TRBV12-4; CDR3nt: TGTGCCAGCAGTTTCATGGAGAACACTGAAGCTTTCTTT; CDR3aa: CASSFMENTEAFF
d_gene: NA; j_gene: TRBJ2-1; abundance: NA; v_gene: TRBV30; CDR3nt: TGTGCCTGGAGTGTACGAGTCTATGAGCAGTTCTTC; CDR3aa: CAWSVRVYEQFF
d_gene: TRBD1; j_gene: TRBJ2-3; abundance: NA; v_gene: TRBV5-6; CDR3nt: TGTGCCAGCAGCTTAGGACAGGGGCAGAGGAATACGCAGTATTTT; CDR3aa: CASSLGQGQRNTQYF
d_gene: NA; j_gene: TRBJ2-3; abundance: NA; v_gene: TRBV4-1; CDR3nt: TGCGCCAGCAGCCAAGTCGGCTTACCCACAGATACGCAGTATTTT; CDR3aa: CASSQVGLPTDTQYF